These 29 T cell receptor beta chains share one sample of origin, sequenced in a study of tissue T cells after allogeneic stem cell transplantation. Sequencing was performed with immunoSEQ multiplex PCR; in TCRdb, only in-frame clones are kept and a portion is missing. The sample has approximately 6,700 clones, over 45% seen once. Time point here: mouse harvest day 7 after allogeneic transplant. The graft held 10^6 splenic CD5+ T cells and 10^7 T-cell-depleted bone marrow cells. Source material: gut tissue. The receptors here all came from a female BALB/c mouse given C57BL/6 T cells with graft-versus-host disease after an allogeneic hematopoietic cell transplant.

In the case of this clone: Gene names and germline refer to mouse. The read stops 1 residue short of the end of the CDR3; the missing end is completed from the germline J gene. The chain is built from TRBV26 and TRBJ2-4; D unclear. This CDR3 is built from 14 residues. Germline loops: CDR1 KGHPV, CDR2 FQNQEV (reference sequence). V was trimmed by 0 bases and J by 0 bases, leaving 4 bases between them. CDR3 bases read: TGTGCCAGCAGTCTGTCGACTAGTCAAAACACCTTGTAC. This encodes CASSLSTSQNTLY. The whole CDR3 protein is CASSLSTSQNTLYF.

Turning to this clone: The genes are named according to mouse. Coverage ceases 1 residue before the CDR3 finishes, and the germline J gene fills in the end. This chain uses TRBV12-2 with TRBJ2-1; 13 bases match TRBD2. V lost 4 bases and J lost 7; bases outside the gene matches: 3. The germline V gene has CDR1 SGHLS and CDR2 HYDKME. The CDR3 consists of 14 residues. The CDR3 bases that were read are TGTGCCAGCTCCCCGGGACTGGGGGGGGCTGAGCAGTTC. Encoded protein: CASSPGLGGAEQF. Given in full, the CDR3 is CASSPGLGGAEQFF. The full variable domain, its missing parts supplied by reference TRBV12-2 and TRBJ2-1, is NSGVVQSPRYIIKGKGERSILKCIPISGHLSVAWYQQTQGQELKFFIQHYDKMERDKGNLPSRFSVQQFDDYHSEMNMSALELEDSAVYFCASSPGLGGAEQFFGPGTRLTVL.

Remarks on this clone: Each gene name is a mouse one. Coverage ceases 1 residue before the CDR3 finishes, and the germline J gene fills in the end. The chain couples TRBV12-1 to TRBJ2-5; 9 bases line up with TRBD2. The germline gives CDR1 SGHSN, CDR2 HYEKVE. The length of the CDR3 is 14 residues. V lost 3 bases, J lost 5 bases, and 5 bases stayed unmatched. The sequenced CDR3 bases are TGTGCCAGCTCTTATGGGGGGGCGCGAGACACCCAGTAC. Residues: CASSYGGARDTQY. The CDR3, in full, reads CASSYGGARDTQYF.

Remarks on this clone: Gene names and germline match the mouse. Sequencing ends 1 residue short of the CDR3 end; the germline J gene provides the rest. Other nucleotide sequences in the sample specify the same CDR3. V and J are TRBV31 and TRBJ2-3; 11 bases match TRBD2. The CDR3 runs 15 residues. CDR1 is GKSSPN and CDR2 is SITVG in the germline V gene. V dropped 2 bases and J dropped 3; count of bases not matched to a gene: 4. The CDR3 here is CAWSLTGGVAETLYF. Partial CDR3 DNA: TGTGCCTGGAGTTTGACTGGGGGGGTGGCAGAAACGCTGTAT. Supplemented by reference TRBV31 and TRBJ2-3, the full variable domain reads AQTIHQWPVAEIKAVGSPLSLGCTIKGKSSPNLYWYWQATGGTLQQLFYSITVGQVESVVQLNLSASRPKDDQFILSTEKLLLSHSGFYLCAWSLTGGVAETLYFGSGTRLTVL.

Regarding this clone: Genes and germline are mouse. The read ends 1 residue before the CDR3 terminus; that terminus is restored from the germline J gene. J is TRBJ1-4 and V is TRBV3; 7 bases fit TRBD1. In germline, CDR1 is SNHLY, CDR2 FYNGKV (reference sequence). The length of the CDR3 is 14 residues. V shed 6 bases, J shed 0 bases, and the junction held 1 base outside the gene matches. This CDR3 is CASRGTVSNERLFF. Incomplete CDR3 DNA: TGTGCCAGCAGGGGGACAGTTTCCAACGAAAGATTATTT.

This clone is labeled medium-sized. Gene and germline names: mouse. The read terminates 1 residue ahead of where the CDR3 ends, so the germline J gene completes it. The chain combines TRBV14 with TRBJ2-7; D possibly corresponds to TRBD1 (6 bases). The length of the CDR3 is 14 residues. The germline CDR1 and CDR2 sequences are SGHDT and FRDEAV. V dropped 1 base and J dropped 0 bases, with 8 bases sitting between them. The CDR3 reads CASSFGTLSYEQYF. The sequenced part of the CDR3 DNA is TGTGCCAGCAGTTTCGGGACACTCTCCTATGAACAGTAC.

Notes on this clone: Germline and genes: mouse. The read stops 1 residue short of the end of the CDR3; the missing end is completed from the germline J gene. This sequence joins TRBV16 and TRBJ2-5; TRBD2 aligns across 8 bases. This CDR3 has 14 amino acids. Germline V gene data show CDR1 as SGHSA and CDR2 as FRNQAP. V trimming: 5 bases; J trimming: 3 bases; junction bases outside the gene matches: 4. The CDR3 is CASSPAGGQDTQYF. The CDR3 bases that were read are TGTGCAAGCAGCCCGGCTGGGGGGCAAGACACCCAGTAC.

Comment on this clone: Here the gene names and germline are mouse. The read is 1 residue too short to cover the CDR3 end, so that end is filled in from the germline J gene. The gene calls are TRBV15 and TRBJ2-7; D perhaps matches TRBD1 (5 bases). The CDR3 spans 14 residues. Trimming took 4 bases from V and 0 from J, leaving 10 bases between them. Germline V lookup: CDR1 SGHND, CDR2 FRSKSL. The chain's CDR3 is CASSSDSSSYEQYF. CDR3 bases read: TGTGCCAGCAGTTCCGACAGCAGCTCCTATGAACAGTAC.

This clone occurred once. Mouse gene names and germline throughout. With the read ending 1 residue before the CDR3 end, the germline J gene is used to fill in that end. The chain is built from TRBV2 and TRBJ2-4; the match to TRBD2 covers 11 bases. Germline V gene data show CDR1 as LGHNA and CDR2 as YSYQKL. The CDR3 covers 17 residues. V gave up 1 base and J gave up 0 bases; unmatched junction bases: 3. The CDR3 protein is CASSQGRDWGSQNTLYF. CDR3 bases read: TGTGCCAGCAGCCAAGGCCGGGACTGGGGGAGTCAAAACACCTTGTAC.

To note about this clone: The gene names given are mouse names. The CDR3 end lies 1 residue beyond the end of the read and is filled in from the germline J gene. In the same sample, other DNA sequences code for this CDR3. The chain uses TRBV26 and TRBJ1-1; 7 bases are a match to TRBD1. The CDR3 has 14 amino acids. CDR1 is KGHPV and CDR2 is FQNQEV in the germline V gene (reference sequence). Trimming took 4 bases from V and 1 from J; bases not matched to a gene: 3. The CDR3 reads CASSPSGGNTEVFF. CDR3 DNA, as far as it was read: TGTGCCAGCAGTCCTTCAGGGGGAAACACAGAAGTCTTC.

This clone was detected only once. Each gene name is a mouse one. The CDR3 end lies 1 residue beyond the end of the read and is filled in from the germline J gene. This rearrangement joins TRBV13-1 to TRBJ2-2; 13 nucleotides agree with TRBD2. In germline, CDR1 is NSHNY, CDR2 SYGAGN. The J segment lost 3 bases and the V segment lost 5 bases, leaving 4 bases of the junction unmatched. The CDR3 is made up of 16 amino acids. The CDR3 here is CASRDWGGADTGQLYF. The sequenced part of the CDR3 DNA is TGTGCCAGCAGGGACTGGGGGGGCGCGGACACCGGGCAGCTCTAC.

This clone was found once. Gene names are the mouse ones. The CDR3 end lies 1 residue beyond the end of the read and is filled in from the germline J gene. This sequence joins TRBV12-1 and TRBJ1-1; tentatively, D is TRBD1 (6 bases). The V gene's germline CDR1 is SGHSN and CDR2 HYEKVE. The V end was cut by 4 bases, the J end by 0 bases, with 11 bases between. This CDR3 is 14 amino acids long. This CDR3 is CASSSGTSNTEVFF. The CDR3 bases that were read are TGTGCCAGCTCCTCCGGGACATCAAACACAGAAGTCTTC.

Concerning this clone: Gene names denote mouse genes. The CDR3 end falls 1 residue outside the read, so it is completed with the germline J gene. The chain combines TRBV26 with TRBJ2-2; no clear D gene. V was clipped by 0 bases and J by 3 bases, with 8 bases between them. The CDR3 is 15 residues long. In germline, CDR1 is KGHPV, CDR2 FQNQEV (reference sequence). Partial CDR3 DNA: TGTGCCAGCAGTCTGTCGCGGGGAGACACCGGGCAGCTCTAC. Residues: CASSLSRGDTGQLY. The entire CDR3 protein is CASSLSRGDTGQLYF.

With respect to this clone: Germline and genes: mouse. The read terminates 1 residue ahead of where the CDR3 ends, so the germline J gene completes it. The V and J genes are TRBV19 and TRBJ2-7, with unresolved D. V shed 1 base and J shed 7 bases, with 9 bases lying between them. The germline CDR1 and CDR2 sequences are FNHDT and SITEND (reference sequence). The CDR3 has 12 residues. CDR3 bases read: TGTGCCAGCAGTATATGGAGAAGGGAACAGTAC. As protein: CASSIWRREQY. The full CDR3 reads CASSIWRREQYF.

Details on this clone: The germline and genes are mouse ones. The CDR3 is cut off 1 residue early in the read; its end comes from the germline J gene. V gene TRBV26 combines with J gene TRBJ1-3; D may be TRBD1 (5 bases). The CDR3 loop spans 14 amino acids. The V end lost 4 bases, the J end lost 2 bases, and 9 bases lay between the germline ends. Germline CDR1 is KGHPV and CDR2 is FQNQEV (reference sequence). This CDR3 is CASSPSRAGNTLYF. The CDR3 bases that were read are TGTGCCAGCAGTCCCTCCAGGGCTGGAAATACGCTCTAT.

This clone was observed a handful of times. Gene names are the mouse ones. The missing CDR3 end, 1 residue past where the read stops, is filled in from the germline J gene. The genes are TRBV12-1 and TRBJ2-1, with 7 bases fitting TRBD1. The CDR3 length is 15 residues. V shed 2 bases and J 3 bases; nucleotides not matched to a gene: 6. Germline V gene sequence: CDR1 SGHSN, CDR2 HYEKVE. Here the CDR3 reads CASSPHRGGYAEQFF. The sequenced CDR3 bases are TGTGCCAGCTCTCCCCACAGGGGTGGCTATGCTGAGCAGTTC.

The table lists this clone with a few counts. The genes and germline here are from mouse. Incomplete CDR3 DNA: TGTGCCAGCAGGCAGGGGACTGGAAATACGCTCTAT. Translated, it gives CASRQGTGNTLY. The whole CDR3 region reads CASRQGTGNTLYF. J is TRBJ1-3 and V is TRBV15; D may be TRBD1 (6 bases). Read coverage stops 1 residue before the CDR3 terminus; the germline J gene supplies the remainder. The germline CDR1 and CDR2 sequences are SGHND and FRSKSL. The CDR3 consists of 13 residues. The ends were cut back, 6 bases at V and 2 bases at J, with 8 bases in the middle.

A word on this clone: Gene names denote mouse genes. The CDR3 here is CASSLTGGSSYEQYF. The part of the CDR3 DNA that was read is TGTGCCAGCAGTCTGACTGGGGGGAGCTCCTATGAACAGTAC. The chain joins TRBV26 to TRBJ2-7; 9 bases are shared with TRBD2. Coverage ceases 1 residue before the CDR3 finishes, and the germline J gene fills in the end. Germline loops: CDR1 KGHPV, CDR2 FQNQEV (reference sequence). With 2 bases clipped from V and 0 bases from J, the junction kept 2 bases outside the gene matches. There are 15 residues in the CDR3.

Notes on this clone: The genes and germline here are from mouse. Read data end 1 residue before the CDR3 end; the end is taken from the germline J gene. The sample has other DNA sequences that encode this CDR3 too. V and J are TRBV26 and TRBJ2-1; TRBD1 matches 11 bases. Germline V gene data show CDR1 as KGHPV and CDR2 as FQNQEV (reference sequence). The CDR3 sequence is 14 residues long. The V gene end was trimmed by 4 bases and the J gene end by 6 bases; junction bases not matched to a gene: 2. The sequenced part of the CDR3 DNA is TGTGCCAGCAGTCGGACAGGGGGCCGTGCTGAGCAGTTC. Translated: CASSRTGGRAEQF. The whole CDR3 is CASSRTGGRAEQFF.

As to this clone: The gene names here belong to mouse. The CDR3 sequence is CASRQQGGSNERLFF. The CDR3 bases that were read are TGTGCCAGCAGGCAACAGGGGGGGTCCAACGAAAGATTATTT. This sequence joins TRBV26 and TRBJ1-4, with 8 positions matching TRBD1. The read ends 1 residue early relative to the CDR3; the germline J gene fills the gap. Per the germline V gene, CDR1 is KGHPV and CDR2 is FQNQEV (reference sequence). V lost 6 bases to trimming and J lost 2 bases; unmatched junction nucleotides: 5. The CDR3 has 15 residues. The entire variable domain, with the rest obtained from reference TRBV26 and TRBJ1-4, is as follows: NSKVIQTPRYLVKGQGQKAKMRCIPEKGHPVVFWYQQNKNNEFKFLINFQNQEVLQQIDMTEKRFSAECPSNSPCSLEIQSSEAGDSALYLCASRQQGGSNERLFFGHGTKLSVL.

This clone was counted only a few times. Gene and germline names: mouse. The read gets to within 1 residue of the CDR3 end, and the germline J gene fills in the rest. The chain is built from TRBV1 and TRBJ2-5; a weak D match, TRBD2 (6 bases). Germline V lookup: CDR1 NSQYPW, CDR2 LRSPGD (reference sequence). This CDR3 is built from 15 residues. Trimming removed 1 base from V and 0 bases from J, with 8 bases in between. CDR3 sequence: CTCSAVWGNQDTQYF. The CDR3 DNA, read in part, is TGCACCTGCAGTGCAGTCTGGGGCAACCAAGACACCCAGTAC.

On this clone: Genes and germline come from the mouse. With the read ending 1 residue before the CDR3 end, the germline J gene is used to fill in that end. The chain has TRBV29 and TRBJ2-1; 7 bases map to TRBD2. CDR3 length: 14 amino acids. Germline V gene lookup returns CDR1 MSHET and CDR2 SYDVDS. V gave up 3 bases and J gave up 3 bases; unmatched junction bases: 2. The CDR3 loop is CASSFTGAYAEQFF. The sequenced CDR3 bases are TGTGCTAGCAGTTTTACTGGGGCCTATGCTGAGCAGTTC.

A remark on this clone: Mouse gene names and germline throughout. The CDR3 end falls 1 residue outside the read, so it is completed with the germline J gene. V and J are TRBV23 and TRBJ2-4; TRBD2, the table's D call, lacks a check against the DNA. Germline CDR1 KGHTA, CDR2 FQNQQP. CDR3 size: 15 residues. The DNA read from the CDR3 is TGCTCCAGCAGTCGGACTGGGGGTGGTCAAAACACCTTGTAC. Translation gives CSSSRTGGGQNTLY. The CDR3 in its entirety is CSSSRTGGGQNTLYF. The whole variable domain, remainder taken from reference TRBV23 and TRBJ2-4, is DAAVTQKPRYLIKMKGQEAEMKCIPEKGHTAVFWYQQKQSKELKFLIYFQNQQPLDQIDMVKERFSAVCPSSSLCSLGIRTCEAEDSALYLCSSSRTGGGQNTLYFGAGTRLSVL.

Details on this clone: Gene names refer to mouse genes. The CDR3 extends 1 residue past the end of the read, so its final part is completed from the germline J gene. The chain recombines TRBV3 with TRBJ2-7; a weak D match, TRBD2 (6 bases). The germline V gene encodes CDR1 SNHLY and CDR2 FYNGKV (reference sequence). V lost 2 bases and J 4 bases, leaving 9 bases between the germline ends. The CDR3 runs to 13 residues. The DNA read from the CDR3 is TGTGCCAGCAGCTTACGCTGGGGTTATGAACAGTAC. This translates into CASSLRWGYEQY. The entire CDR3 reads CASSLRWGYEQYF.

On this clone: Gene and germline names: mouse. The missing CDR3 end, 1 residue past where the read stops, is filled in from the germline J gene. The V and J genes are TRBV16 and TRBJ2-7; D may be TRBD2 (5 bases). The germline CDR1 and CDR2 sequences are SGHSA and FRNQAP. Between the trimmed V and J ends, which lost 1 base and 0 bases, there was a span of 7 bases. The CDR3 totals 14 residues. The sequenced CDR3 bases are TGTGCAAGCAGCTTAGTGGGGAGCTCCTATGAACAGTAC. It encodes CASSLVGSSYEQY. The CDR3 in its entirety is CASSLVGSSYEQYF.

As for this clone: Gene labels here are mouse ones. The read terminates 1 residue before the CDR3 end, so the remaining end is supplied by the germline J gene. The chain has TRBV16 and TRBJ2-1; D is perhaps TRBD1 or TRBD2 (5 bases each). Trimming left V 3 bases short and J 7 bases short, with 10 bases between. The CDR3 is 13 residues long. Looked up from germline, CDR1 is SGHSA and CDR2 is FRNQAP. The sequenced part of the CDR3 DNA is TGTGCAAGCAGCTTGAGGGGCAGAGCTGAGCAGTTC. Protein: CASSLRGRAEQF. The complete CDR3 protein is CASSLRGRAEQFF. The complete variable domain, with remaining parts taken from reference TRBV16 and TRBJ2-1, reads NAGVIQTPRHKVTGKGQEATLWCEPISGHSAVFWYRQTIVQGLEFLTYFRNQAPIDDSGMPKERFSAQMPNQSHSTLKIQSTQPQDSAVYLCASSLRGRAEQFFGPGTRLTVL.

Comment on this clone: Mouse germline and gene names are used. The read falls 1 residue short of the CDR3 end, and the missing part is taken from the germline J gene. The chain employs TRBV16 and TRBJ2-4, with 9 positions matching TRBD2. J lost 7 bases, V lost 4 bases, and 0 bases had no gene match. The CDR3 runs to 12 residues. Germline assignment: CDR1 SGHSA and CDR2 FRNQAP. CDR3: CASSSGGDTLYF. The sequenced CDR3 bases are TGTGCAAGCAGCTCTGGGGGGGACACCTTGTAC.

Remarks on this clone: The listed genes are named as in mouse. The CDR3 end falls 1 residue outside the read, so it is completed with the germline J gene. The V and J genes are TRBV26 and TRBJ1-5, with no clear D. The CDR3 sequence is 14 residues long. V lost 3 bases and J 0 bases, leaving 6 bases between the germline ends. Germline loops: CDR1 KGHPV, CDR2 FQNQEV (reference sequence). The CDR3 reads CASSLLDNNQAPLF. Incomplete CDR3 DNA: TGTGCCAGCAGTCTTCTGGATAACAACCAGGCTCCGCTT.

As for this clone: The genes and germline here are from mouse. The CDR3 is cut off 1 residue early in the read; its end comes from the germline J gene. At the DNA level, this CDR3 is encoded by other sequences in the same sample as well. The chain couples TRBV26 to TRBJ1-1; no firm D call. The length of the CDR3 is 13 residues. CDR1 and CDR2 from the germline V gene are KGHPV and FQNQEV (reference sequence). Deletions cut 0 bases from V and 0 bases from J, with 2 bases between. CDR3 DNA, as far as it was read: TGTGCCAGCAGTCTGTCCCCAAACACAGAAGTCTTC. Translating gives CASSLSPNTEVF. The CDR3 in its entirety is CASSLSPNTEVFF.